Presented here are 24 T cell receptor beta chains from one specimen sequenced in a study of shared clonotypes between healthy human individuals. Method: immunoSEQ multiplex PCR; TCRdb's copy keeps in-frame clones and lacks some. This repertoire shows some 2.1 million clones, 85% to 95% found once; its top ten account for 0.1% to 0.15%. The sample consisted of naive CD4+ T cells sorted from blood. The subset here: CD45RA+ positively selected. The receptors were sampled from a young man in good health.

V is TRBV6-5 and J is TRBJ2-2; D not certain. Trimming stripped 4 bases from V and 2 bases from J, with 8 bases between. The germline V gene has CDR1 MNHEY and CDR2 SVGAGI. The CDR3 consists of 14 residues. The CDR3, as DNA: TGTGCCAGCAGTTTTGGGTTTAACACCGGGGAGCTGTTTTTT. Translation: CASSFGFNTGELFF.

The rearrangement joins TRBV7-9 to TRBJ1-6, with 7 bases identical to TRBD1. V lost 1 base and J lost 6; bases outside the gene matches: 3. This CDR3 comprises 15 residues. Germline-derived CDR1 and CDR2 are SEHNR and FQNEAQ (reference sequence). CDR3 DNA sequence: TGTGCCAGCAGCTTAGGACAGGGAATTAATTCACCCCTCCACTTT. This encodes CASSLGQGINSPLHF.

The V gene is TRBV28, the J gene TRBJ2-7; 8 bases fit TRBD2. CDR1 and CDR2 from the germline V gene are MDHEN and SYDVKM. V lost 6 bases and J lost 5; bases outside the gene matches: 3. The CDR3 covers 12 residues. The CDR3 loop is CASRSGGDEQYF. The CDR3 bases are TGTGCCAGCAGATCGGGGGGGGACGAGCAGTACTTC.

The J gene is TRBJ2-1, the V gene TRBV2; 8 positions agree with TRBD2. V shed 3 bases and J 8 bases; nucleotides not matched to a gene: 9. CDR1 and CDR2 (germline): SNHLY, FYNNEI. CDR3 length: 15 residues. CDR3 region: CASSDGASGLDEQFF. DNA for the CDR3: TGTGCCAGCAGTGACGGGGCTAGCGGGCTGGATGAGCAGTTCTTC.

In its sample, this clone was seen a few times. This chain links TRBV21-1 with TRBJ1-2. TRBV21-1 is a pseudogene locus. The CDR3 contains 10 residues. CDR3 nucleotides: TGTGCCAGCAAATCTCCTGGCTACACCTTC. It is translated as CASKSPGYTF.

The chain couples TRBV10-3 to TRBJ2-7; D is perhaps TRBD2 (6 bases). Germline V gene data show CDR1 as ENHRY and CDR2 as SYGVKD. The V and J ends lost 2 bases and 6 bases respectively, with 11 bases between them. The CDR3 contains 13 residues. CDR3 protein: CAISEGTGAEQYF. The CDR3 DNA is TGTGCCATCAGTGAGGGGACTGGGGCCGAGCAGTACTTC.

J is TRBJ2-7 and V is TRBV5-1, with D hard to call. Per germline, CDR1 SGHRS and CDR2 YFSETQ. V was trimmed by 5 bases and J by 1 base, leaving 16 bases between them. The length of the CDR3 is 15 residues. Here the CDR3 DNA reads TGCGCCAGCAGACCGTTTTGGCAGGAGTCCTACGAGCAGTACTTC. Translating it yields CASRPFWQESYEQYF.

The chain recombines TRBV13 with TRBJ2-3; 9 bases are shared with TRBD2. Germline CDR1 reads PRHDT; CDR2 reads FYEKMQ (reference sequence). V shed 5 bases and J 2 bases; nucleotides not matched to a gene: 11. CDR3 length equals 17 residues. Here the CDR3 DNA reads TGTGCCAGCAGCCGAACTCGAGCGGGGGGTTACACAGATACGCAGTATTTT. Residues: CASSRTRAGGYTDTQYF.

The chain carries TRBV7-2 and TRBJ2-4; TRBD2 agrees at 13 bases. This CDR3 spans 17 amino acids. CDR1 SGHTA and CDR2 FQGNSA come from the germline V gene. The J segment lost 8 bases and the V segment lost 2 bases, leaving 9 bases of the junction unmatched. The CDR3 bases are TGTGCCAGCAGCTTATCATGGACTAGCGGGAGATGGGACATTCAGTACTTC. It is translated as CASSLSWTSGRWDIQYF.

The V and J genes are TRBV30 and TRBJ2-7; D may be TRBD1 (5 bases). The ends were cut back, 2 bases at V and 5 bases at J, with 22 bases in the middle. This CDR3 is 16 amino acids long. The germline V gene encodes CDR1 GTSNPN and CDR2 SVGIG (reference sequence). In nucleotides, the CDR3 is TGTGCCTGGAGTCCCACTAAACAGGTGAAGTTGGACGAGCAGTACTTC. This translates into CAWSPTKQVKLDEQYF.

V usage is TRBV11-2 and J usage is TRBJ1-2; D is possibly TRBD1 (6 bases). Germline V lookup: CDR1 SGHAT, CDR2 FQNNGV. The V and J ends lost 1 base and 2 bases respectively, with 14 bases between them. CDR3 length equals 16 residues. CDR3 residues: CASSLGTFDRNYGYTF. The CDR3 nucleotides are TGTGCCAGCAGCTTAGGTACCTTCGACAGGAACTATGGCTACACCTTC.

This clone was seen just once. V and J are TRBV25-1 and TRBJ1-2, with D uncertain. Germline CDR1 and CDR2: MGHDK and SYGVNS. V was trimmed by 3 bases and J by 8 bases, leaving 19 bases between them. The CDR3 is 15 residues long. CDR3: CASSDLGLAVGGYTF. In nucleotides, the CDR3 is TGTGCCAGCAGTGACCTAGGGCTGGCCGTGGGCGGCTACACCTTC.

This chain joins TRBV19 and TRBJ1-3; 9 nucleotides agree with TRBD1. The junction had 1 base not matched to a gene; V was cut back by 5 bases and J by 2 bases. Per germline, CDR1 LNHDA and CDR2 SQIVND (reference sequence). The CDR3 is made up of 14 amino acids. CDR3 sequence reads: CASSRTGAGNTIYF. DNA for the CDR3: TGTGCCAGTAGTCGGACAGGGGCTGGAAACACCATATATTTT.

This sequence joins TRBV5-1 and TRBJ2-1; no definite D call. V was pared by 0 bases and J by 7 bases, with 11 bases between. CDR3 length: 14 amino acids. Germline V CDR1 and CDR2: SGHRS, YFSETQ. CDR3 nucleotides: TGCGCCAGCAGCTTGGTATCGCGAGGTAATGAGCAGTTCTTC. Amino acid sequence: CASSLVSRGNEQFF.

The sample holds one count of this clone. The chain is built from TRBV4-1 and TRBJ2-7; 11 bases are shared with TRBD2. V lost 1 base and J lost 2; bases outside the gene matches: 7. The germline V gene has CDR1 MGHRA and CDR2 YSYEKL. This CDR3 is built from 17 residues. In nucleotides, the CDR3 is TGCGCCAGCAGCCAAGGTGGGCTAGCGGGAGGCCCCTACGAGCAGTACTTC. This translates into CASSQGGLAGGPYEQYF.

Concerning this clone: At the DNA level, this CDR3 is encoded by other sequences in the same sample as well. The chain recombines TRBV18 with TRBJ2-7; D is ambiguous. V was cut by 2 bases and J by 5 bases, with 7 bases left in between. The CDR3 spans 12 residues. Germline CDR1 is KGHSH and CDR2 is LQKENI. DNA for the CDR3: TGTGCCAGCTCACCAGATCGGGACGAGCAGTACTTC. Amino acid sequence: CASSPDRDEQYF.

This chain joins TRBV6-5 and TRBJ1-5, with D tentatively TRBD1 (5 bases). Germline CDR1 and CDR2: MNHEY and SVGAGI. The CDR3 runs 13 residues. Trimming removed 5 bases from V and 3 bases from J, with 8 bases in between. CDR3 in amino acids: CASSLGVNQPQHF. CDR3 nucleotides: TGTGCCAGCAGTCTGGGGGTCAATCAGCCCCAGCATTTT.

The chain links TRBV5-4 to TRBJ2-7; no clear D. Germline loops: CDR1 SGHNT, CDR2 YYREEE (reference sequence). The CDR3 extends over 15 amino acids. Deletions cut 0 bases from V and 3 bases from J, with 13 bases between. The CDR3 loop reads CASSLGQNVDYEQYF. In DNA form, the CDR3 reads TGTGCCAGCAGCTTGGGCCAAAATGTGGACTACGAGCAGTACTTC. Combining the CDR3 with reference TRBV5-4 and TRBJ2-7 gives the whole variable domain ETGVTQSPTHLIKTRGQQVTLRCSSQSGHNTVSWYQQALGQGPQFIFQYYREEENGRGNFPPRFSGLQFPNYSSELNVNALELDDSALYLCASSLGQNVDYEQYFGPGTRLTVT.

This clone was observed a single time. This chain joins TRBV27 and TRBJ2-1, with a possible D match to TRBD2 (6 bases). CDR3 length: 15 residues. Germline loops: CDR1 MNHEY, CDR2 SMNVEV (reference sequence). V lost 0 bases, J lost 9 bases, and 15 bases lay in between. CDR3 sequence (DNA): TGTGCCAGCAGTTTATCGAGGATGGGGGGTGGTGAGCAGTTCTTC. Its translation: CASSLSRMGGGEQFF.

J is TRBJ2-5 and V is TRBV9, with 8 positions matching TRBD1. The CDR3 covers 14 residues. Germline assignment: CDR1 SGDLS and CDR2 YYNGEE. After removal of 2 bases from V and 5 bases from J, the junction contained 5 bases not matched to a gene. Here the CDR3 reads CASSVDTGGETQYF. The CDR3 DNA is TGTGCCAGCAGCGTCGATACAGGGGGGGAGACCCAGTACTTC.

The gene calls are TRBV6-5 and TRBJ2-7, with D tentatively TRBD1 (6 bases). V was cut by 5 bases and J by 0 bases, with 14 bases left in between. CDR1 and CDR2 from the germline V gene are MNHEY and SVGAGI. The CDR3 runs 15 residues. CDR3 residues: CASSTGLTGSYEQYF. DNA for the CDR3: TGTGCCAGCAGTACTGGCCTGACAGGCTCCTACGAGCAGTACTTC.

The V call is TRBV21-1, the J call TRBJ2-5. TRBV21-1 is classified as a pseudogene. This CDR3 has 16 amino acids. CDR3: CASSKGSRPKKETQYF. Written as DNA, the CDR3 is TGTGCCAGCAGCAAGGGGTCACGACCCAAAAAAGAGACCCAGTACTTC.

The chain joins TRBV2 to TRBJ1-1, with TRBD1 as a possible D gene (5 bases). V lost 4 bases and J 7 bases, leaving 19 bases between the germline ends. CDR1 and CDR2 (germline): SNHLY, FYNNEI. This CDR3 contains 15 residues. CDR3 coding DNA: TGTGCCAGCAGTGGCCCCCCCCGACTCGACAGTGAAGCTTTCTTT. Protein sequence: CASSGPPRLDSEAFF. The full variable domain, with the rest looked up from reference TRBV2 and TRBJ1-1, is EPEVTQTPSHQVTQMGQEVILRCVPISNHLYFYWYRQILGQKVEFLVSFYNNEISEKSEIFDDQFSVERPDGSNFTLKIRSTKLEDSAMYFCASSGPPRLDSEAFFGQGTRLTVV.

DNA for the CDR3: TGTGCCAGCAGGGCTACATATTCACTGTTTTTT. Translated, it gives CASRATYSLFF. The chain uses TRBV2 and TRBJ1-4; D is ambiguous. The CDR3 runs to 11 residues. Germline CDR1 and CDR2: SNHLY and FYNNEI. V lost 6 bases and J lost 13, with 12 bases in between.